This paragraph covers one T cell receptor beta chain sequence. The data derive from a study of control samples from healthy donors and cancer patients. The CDR3 is made up of 13 amino acids. V gave up 3 bases and J gave up 1 base, with 6 bases separating them. CDR1 is LGHNT, CDR2 FRNRAP, per germline. Assay: immunoSEQ multiplex PCR; the TCRdb copy retains only in-frame clones and omits some. This table has around 41,000 clones, 65% to 85% appearing once. The chain links TRBV12-5 to TRBJ1-1, with D unresolved. Sequenced: PBMCs. The source of this sequence is a woman aged 55-69 years with lung cancer. CDR3 nucleotide sequence: TGTGCTAGTGGTTTTGGCCCGAACACTGAAGCTTTCTTT. Its protein product is CASGFGPNTEAFF.